The clone carrying this T cell receptor beta chain has at least ten counts. V lost 6 bases, J lost 2 bases, and 11 bases lay in between. This CDR3 is built from 13 residues. Germline CDR1 MNHEY, CDR2 SVGEGT. These data are taken from a study of T cells of healthy individuals. MiXCR, run by TCRdb on the 5' RACE reads, gives a single entry per CDR3 protein. In the table there are 65,000 to 90,000 distinct CDR3 sequences, about 5.5% of which are singletons. The J gene is TRBJ2-7, the V gene TRBV6-2 or TRBV6-3; possibly TRBD2 for D (5 bases). The receptor was isolated from a female donor in good health. CDR3 amino acids: CASSPTGAYEQYF. Here the CDR3 DNA reads TGTGCCAGCAGCCCGACCGGGGCCTACGAGCAGTACTTC.